This TCR beta chain was recorded in a study of shared clonotypes between healthy human individuals. Overall study context: Per donor, CD8 memory used one plate, CD8 naive used two, CD4 memory used three and CD4 naive used three.

CDR3 length equals 16 residues. Germline trimming cut 3 bases from V and 4 bases from J; bases unmatched to any gene: 8. Germline V gene data show CDR1 as SGHAT and CDR2 as FQNNGV. Naive CD8 cells lacked CD45RO, underwent positive selection for CCR7 and left out terminally differentiated effector memory CD45RA+ cells. The run depth of the assay was deep. Repertoires were generated with immunoSEQ multiplex PCR, while TCRdb's copy carries only in-frame clones and drops some. The sample has under 1 million clones; 96% are singletons. The clonotype was recovered from a man between 25 and 39 years old in good health. The gene calls are TRBV11-2 and TRBJ2-3, with 9 bases fitting TRBD2. Sequencing was carried out using naive CD8+ T cells sorted from blood. The DNA for the CDR3 is TGTGCCAGCAGCTTGATAGCGGGAGTCGAGTCAGATACGCAGTATTTT. This gives the protein CASSLIAGVESDTQYF.